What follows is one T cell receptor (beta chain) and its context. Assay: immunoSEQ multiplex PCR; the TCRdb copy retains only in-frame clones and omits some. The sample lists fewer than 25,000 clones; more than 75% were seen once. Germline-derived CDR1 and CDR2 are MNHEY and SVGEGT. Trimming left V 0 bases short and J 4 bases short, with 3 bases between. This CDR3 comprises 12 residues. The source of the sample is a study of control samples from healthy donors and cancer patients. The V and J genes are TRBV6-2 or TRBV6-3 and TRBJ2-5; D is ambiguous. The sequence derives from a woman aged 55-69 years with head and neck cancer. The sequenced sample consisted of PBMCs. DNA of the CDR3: TGTGCCAGCAGTTACTCGTTAGAGACCCAGTACTTC. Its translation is CASSYSLETQYF.